This T cell receptor beta chain derives from a study of blood T cell repertoires in COVID-19. This clone was recorded once. Germline V gene data show CDR1 as KGHSH and CDR2 as LQKENI. V was pared by 1 base and J by 4 bases, with 11 bases between. The CDR3 is 15 amino acids. The data were produced by immunoSEQ multiplex PCR, yet TCRdb's version contains in-frame clones alone and is incomplete. The sample gives over 90,000 clones, 89% of which show up once; approximately 3.5% is in the top ten. The rearrangement uses TRBV18 and TRBJ1-3; perhaps TRBD1 as D (6 bases). The TCR sequence derives from a woman aged 55-70 years with acute or convalescent COVID-19. The sample comprised peripheral blood. The CDR3 region has the DNA TGTGCCAGCTCACCACGCGGGGGGCTCGGAAACACCATATATTTT. Its translation is CASSPRGGLGNTIYF.